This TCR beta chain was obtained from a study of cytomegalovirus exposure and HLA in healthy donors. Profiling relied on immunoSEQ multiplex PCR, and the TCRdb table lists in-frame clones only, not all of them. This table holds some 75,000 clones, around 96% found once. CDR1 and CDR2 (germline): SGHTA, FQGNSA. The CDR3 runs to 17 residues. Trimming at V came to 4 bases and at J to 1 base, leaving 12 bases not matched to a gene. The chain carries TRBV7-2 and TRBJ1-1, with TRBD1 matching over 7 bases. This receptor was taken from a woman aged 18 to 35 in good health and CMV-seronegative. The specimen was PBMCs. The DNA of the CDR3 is TGTGCCAGCAGCTCCCACCTCCAGGGGGTTCAGAACACTGAAGCTTTCTTT. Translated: CASSSHLQGVQNTEAFF. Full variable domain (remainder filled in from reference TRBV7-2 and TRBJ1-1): GAGVSQSPSNKVTEKGKDVELRCDPISGHTALYWYRQSLGQGLEFLIYFQGNSAPDKSGLPSDRFSAERTGGSVSTLTIQRTQQEDSAVYLCASSSHLQGVQNTEAFFGQGTRLTVV.